The 10 T cell receptor beta chains given below trace back to one sample, sequenced in a study of OX40 agonist ivuxolimab in advanced cancers. Clones were sequenced by immunoSEQ multiplex PCR, and TCRdb holds only the in-frame ones, with some missing. Of more than 100,000 clones listed, approximately 92% are singletons. The specimen comprised CD4+ or CD8+ T cells sorted from blood, sampled in a trial of the OX40 agonist ivuxolimab. Receptors originate from an adult with an advanced solid tumor such as melanoma, head and neck, liver or kidney cancer.

The chain couples TRBV5-5 to TRBJ2-3, with D unclear. V was trimmed by 5 bases and J by 6 bases, leaving 10 bases between them. Germline lookup yields CDR1 SGHKS and CDR2 YYEKEE (reference sequence). This CDR3 contains 12 residues. CDR3 residues: CASRPPYDTQYF. CDR3 DNA: TGTGCCAGCAGGCCACCCTACGATACGCAGTATTTT. The variable domain in full, with the rest retrieved from reference TRBV5-5 and TRBJ2-3, is DAGVTQSPTHLIKTRGQQVTLRCSPISGHKSVSWYQQVLGQGPQFIFQYYEKEERGRGNFPDRFSARQFPNYSSELNVNALLLGDSALYLCASRPPYDTQYFGPGTRLTVL.

The chain has TRBV5-1 and TRBJ1-2; D is unclear. The V gene's germline CDR1 is SGHRS and CDR2 YFSETQ. Trimming removed 4 bases at V and 5 bases at J, with 9 bases between. This CDR3 has 12 residues. CDR3 sequence: CASSAQTYGYTF. The CDR3, as DNA: TGCGCCAGCAGCGCACAGACGTATGGCTACACCTTC. Full variable domain (missing parts from reference TRBV5-1 and TRBJ1-2): KAGVTQTPRYLIKTRGQQVTLSCSPISGHRSVSWYQQTPGQGLQFLFEYFSETQRNKGNFPGRFSGRQFSNSRSEMNVSTLELGDSALYLCASSAQTYGYTFGSGTRLTVV.

The V and J genes are TRBV7-2 and TRBJ2-7; 13 nucleotides align to TRBD2. Germline CDR1 SGHTA, CDR2 FQGNSA. After removal of 4 bases from V and 2 bases from J, the junction contained 8 bases not matched to a gene. CDR3 length: 17 amino acids. CDR3 loop: CASSSSGTSGVTYEQYF. CDR3 nucleotide sequence: TGTGCCAGCAGCTCATCCGGGACTAGCGGGGTTACCTACGAGCAGTACTTC.

For this clone: This specimen includes other DNA sequences encoding the same CDR3. V gene TRBV19 combines with J gene TRBJ1-5; no definite D call. V lost 2 bases to trimming and J lost 2 bases, with 4 bases between them. The germline gives CDR1 LNHDA, CDR2 SQIVND (reference sequence). The CDR3 extends over 13 amino acids. The CDR3 nucleotides are TGTGCCAGTAGTATAAGTGGCAATCAGCCCCAGCATTTT. Its protein is CASSISGNQPQHF.

V gene TRBV30 combines with J gene TRBJ1-1; a possible D gene is TRBD1 (6 bases). CDR3 length: 13 residues. Between the trimmed V and J ends, which lost 7 bases and 4 bases, there was a span of 16 bases. CDR1 is GTSNPN, CDR2 SVGIG, per germline (reference sequence). As DNA, the CDR3 is TGTGCCTTTGACCGGCGAGGGGGCACTGAAGCTTTCTTT. It translates to CAFDRRGGTEAFF.

This chain uses TRBV7-9 with TRBJ1-2, with 8 positions matching TRBD1. This CDR3 contains 15 residues. Trimming took 5 bases from V and 4 from J; bases not matched to a gene: 9. From germline, CDR1 is SEHNR and CDR2 FQNEAQ (reference sequence). CDR3 protein: CASSDTGQVFYGYTF. In DNA, the CDR3 is TGTGCCAGCAGCGATACGGGACAGGTGTTCTATGGCTACACCTTC.

The chain carries TRBV19 and TRBJ2-3; D remains ambiguous. CDR1 is LNHDA and CDR2 is SQIVND in the germline V gene (reference sequence). The CDR3 spans 15 residues. Trimming stripped 1 base from V and 3 bases from J, with 11 bases between. The CDR3 loop is CASSIGGRRTDTQYF. The CDR3 DNA sequence: TGTGCCAGTAGTATAGGTGGCAGGAGAACAGATACGCAGTATTTT.

The J gene is TRBJ2-3, the V gene TRBV4-1; 9 bases match TRBD2. J lost 1 base, V lost 4 bases, and 6 bases had no gene match. This CDR3 spans 16 amino acids. Germline V gives CDR1 MGHRA, CDR2 YSYEKL. As DNA, the CDR3 is TGCGCCAGCAGCCTCCTATTAGCGGGAGGCACAGATACGCAGTATTTT. It codes for CASSLLLAGGTDTQYF.

The J gene is TRBJ2-5, the V gene TRBV30, with D hard to call. V was trimmed by 8 bases and J by 5 bases, leaving 21 bases between them. Germline lookup yields CDR1 GTSNPN and CDR2 SVGIG (reference sequence). The CDR3 sequence is 14 residues long. The CDR3 loop reads CATPGRSGGETQYF. CDR3 nucleotides: TGTGCCACACCTGGCCGGTCGGGTGGGGAGACCCAGTACTTC.

The rearrangement uses TRBV5-1 and TRBJ2-1, with D hard to call. The germline V gene encodes CDR1 SGHRS and CDR2 YFSETQ. The CDR3 consists of 12 residues. Trimming removed 0 bases from V and 8 bases from J, with 6 bases in between. CDR3: CASSLGFDEQFF. CDR3 DNA: TGCGCCAGCAGCTTGGGGTTCGATGAGCAGTTCTTC.